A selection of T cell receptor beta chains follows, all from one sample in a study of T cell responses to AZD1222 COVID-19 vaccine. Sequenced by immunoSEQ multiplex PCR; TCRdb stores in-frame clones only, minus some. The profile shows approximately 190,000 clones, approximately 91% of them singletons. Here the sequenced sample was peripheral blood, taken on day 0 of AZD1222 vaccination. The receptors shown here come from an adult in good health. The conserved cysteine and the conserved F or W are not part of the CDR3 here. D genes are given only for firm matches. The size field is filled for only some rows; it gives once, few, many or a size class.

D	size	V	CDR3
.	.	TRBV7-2	ASSKDSTYEQY
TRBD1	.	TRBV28	ASSVLAGTGNHEQY
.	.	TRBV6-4	ASSVEAEYNEQF
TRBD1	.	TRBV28	ASSLSGQGAGELF
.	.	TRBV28	ASSLGPVGQPQH
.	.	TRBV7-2	ASGWGTGELF
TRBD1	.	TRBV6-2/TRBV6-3	ASSYRMTGTGNSPLH
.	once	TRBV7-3	ASSLSRLNTEAF
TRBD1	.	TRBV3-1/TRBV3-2	ASSPRTGAGNEQF
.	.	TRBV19	ASSIERDSNQPQH
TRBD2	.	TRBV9	ASSPAVVAGVGETQY
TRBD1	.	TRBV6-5	ASKRDRGTGNTIY
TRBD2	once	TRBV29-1	SVVAGGGEQF
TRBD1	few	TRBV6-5	ASRGSGQNNEQF
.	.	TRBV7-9	ASSPLGGIWAEAF
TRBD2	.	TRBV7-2	ASSRISGSIRGTQY
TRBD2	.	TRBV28	ASRTSGKVYEQY
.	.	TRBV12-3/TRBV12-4	ASSFPGSHGYT
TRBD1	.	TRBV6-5	ASRKPGGTNYGYT
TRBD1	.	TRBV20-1	SASDRQGTYYGYT
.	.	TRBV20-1	SASNGGYKQF
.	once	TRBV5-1	ASSLAQNTGELF